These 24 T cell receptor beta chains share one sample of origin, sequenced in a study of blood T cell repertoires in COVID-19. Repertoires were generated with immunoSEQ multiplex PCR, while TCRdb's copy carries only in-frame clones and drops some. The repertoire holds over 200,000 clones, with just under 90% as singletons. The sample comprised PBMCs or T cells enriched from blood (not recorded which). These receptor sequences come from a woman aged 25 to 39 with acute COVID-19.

The CDR3: CASSAEGGTNEKLFF. In DNA form, the CDR3 reads TGTGCCAGCAGCGCGGAGGGAGGAACTAATGAAAAACTGTTTTTT. The V and J genes are TRBV9 and TRBJ1-4; D gene ambiguous. Germline V gives CDR1 SGDLS, CDR2 YYNGEE. The CDR3 covers 15 residues. The V and J ends lost 3 bases and 1 base respectively, with 10 bases between them.

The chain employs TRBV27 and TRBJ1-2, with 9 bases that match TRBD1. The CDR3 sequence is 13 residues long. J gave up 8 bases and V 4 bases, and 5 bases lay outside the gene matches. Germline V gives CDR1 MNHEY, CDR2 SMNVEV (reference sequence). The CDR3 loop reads CASSSDRGRGYTF. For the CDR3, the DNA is TGTGCCAGCAGTTCGGACAGGGGCAGGGGCTACACCTTC.

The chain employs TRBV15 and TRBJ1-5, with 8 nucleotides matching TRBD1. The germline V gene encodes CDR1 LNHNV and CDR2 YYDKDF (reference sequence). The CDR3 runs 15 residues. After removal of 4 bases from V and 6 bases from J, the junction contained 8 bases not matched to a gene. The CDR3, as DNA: TGTGCCACCAGCAAGGACAGGGCCGGGGGTCAGCCCCAGCATTTT. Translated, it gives CATSKDRAGGQPQHF.

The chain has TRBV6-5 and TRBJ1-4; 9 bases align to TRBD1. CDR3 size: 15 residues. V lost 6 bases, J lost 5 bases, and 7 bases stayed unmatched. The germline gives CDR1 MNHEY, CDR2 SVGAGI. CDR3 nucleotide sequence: TGTGCCAGCAGCCAGACCGGGACAGGGAATGAAAAACTGTTTTTT. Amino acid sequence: CASSQTGTGNEKLFF.

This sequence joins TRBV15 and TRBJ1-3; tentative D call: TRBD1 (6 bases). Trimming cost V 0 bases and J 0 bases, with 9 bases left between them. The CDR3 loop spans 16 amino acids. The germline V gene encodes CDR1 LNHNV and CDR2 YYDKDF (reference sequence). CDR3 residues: CATSRDRGPSGNTIYF. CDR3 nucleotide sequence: TGTGCCACCAGCAGAGACAGGGGACCCTCTGGAAACACCATATATTTT.

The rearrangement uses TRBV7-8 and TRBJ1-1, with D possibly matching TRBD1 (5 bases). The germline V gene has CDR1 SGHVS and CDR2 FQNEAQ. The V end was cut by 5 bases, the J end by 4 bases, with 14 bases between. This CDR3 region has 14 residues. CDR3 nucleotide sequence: TGTGCCAGCAGCGCCATTCAGGGAAGCACTGAAGCTTTCTTT. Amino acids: CASSAIQGSTEAFF. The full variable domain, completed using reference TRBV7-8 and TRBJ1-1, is GAGVSQSPRYKVAKRGQDVALRCDPISGHVSLFWYQQALGQGPEFLTYFQNEAQLDKSGLPSDRFFAERPEGSVSTLKIQRTQQEDSAVYLCASSAIQGSTEAFFGQGTRLTVV.

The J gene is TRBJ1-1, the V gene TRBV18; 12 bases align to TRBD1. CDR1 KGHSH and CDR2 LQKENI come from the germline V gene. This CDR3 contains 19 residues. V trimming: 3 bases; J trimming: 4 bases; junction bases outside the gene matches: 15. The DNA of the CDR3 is TGTGCCAGCTCACCGATAGTTTATCCGGGACAGGGGGCGGGCACTGAAGCTTTCTTT. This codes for CASSPIVYPGQGAGTEAFF.

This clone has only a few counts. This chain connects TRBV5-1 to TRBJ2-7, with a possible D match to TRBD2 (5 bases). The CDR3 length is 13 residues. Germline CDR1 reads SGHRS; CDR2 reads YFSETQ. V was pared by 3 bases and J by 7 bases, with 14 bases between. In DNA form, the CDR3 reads TGCGCCAGCAGCTCGGACTGGGGAGAGGAGCAGTACTTC. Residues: CASSSDWGEEQYF.

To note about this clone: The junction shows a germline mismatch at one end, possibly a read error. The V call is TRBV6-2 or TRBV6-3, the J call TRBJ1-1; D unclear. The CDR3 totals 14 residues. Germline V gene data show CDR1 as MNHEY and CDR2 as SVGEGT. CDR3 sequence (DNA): TGTGCCAGCAGCTACTGGCCCGGGGTCGGGGAAGCTTTCTTT. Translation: CASSYWPGVGEAFF.

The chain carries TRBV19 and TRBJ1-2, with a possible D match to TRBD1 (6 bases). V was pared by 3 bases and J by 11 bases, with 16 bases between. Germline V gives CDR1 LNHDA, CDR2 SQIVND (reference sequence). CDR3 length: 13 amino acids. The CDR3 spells CASSMGAMHRYTF. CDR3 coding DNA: TGTGCCAGTAGTATGGGGGCGATGCACCGTTACACCTTC.

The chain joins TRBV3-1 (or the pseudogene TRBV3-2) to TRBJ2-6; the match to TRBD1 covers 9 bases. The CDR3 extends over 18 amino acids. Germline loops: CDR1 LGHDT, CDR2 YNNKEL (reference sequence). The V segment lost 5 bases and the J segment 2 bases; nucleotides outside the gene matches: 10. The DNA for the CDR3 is TGTGCCAGCAGCAGAGGGGACAGGGAGGGCCCTGGGGCCAACGTCCTGACTTTC. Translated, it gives CASSRGDREGPGANVLTF.

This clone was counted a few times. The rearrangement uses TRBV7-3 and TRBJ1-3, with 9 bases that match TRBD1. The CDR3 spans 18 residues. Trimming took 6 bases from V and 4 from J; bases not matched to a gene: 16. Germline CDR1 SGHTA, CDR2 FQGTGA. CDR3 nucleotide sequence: TGTGCCAGCAGTACACCCTCGGGACAGGGAATCGGCGGAAACACCATATATTTT. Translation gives CASSTPSGQGIGGNTIYF.

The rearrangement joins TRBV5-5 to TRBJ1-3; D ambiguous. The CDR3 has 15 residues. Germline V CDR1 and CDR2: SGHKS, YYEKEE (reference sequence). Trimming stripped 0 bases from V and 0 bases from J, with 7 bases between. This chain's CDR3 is CASSLVSGSGNTIYF. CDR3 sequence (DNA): TGTGCCAGCAGCTTGGTTTCGGGCTCTGGAAACACCATATATTTT.

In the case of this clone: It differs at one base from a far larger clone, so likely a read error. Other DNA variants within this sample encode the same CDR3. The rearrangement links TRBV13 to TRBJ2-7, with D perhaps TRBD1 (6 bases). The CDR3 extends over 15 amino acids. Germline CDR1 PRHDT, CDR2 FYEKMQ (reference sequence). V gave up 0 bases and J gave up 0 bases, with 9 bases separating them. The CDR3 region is CASSLGQGSSYEQYF. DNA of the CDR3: TGTGCCAGCAGCTTAGGACAGGGTAGCTCCTACGAGCAGTACTTC. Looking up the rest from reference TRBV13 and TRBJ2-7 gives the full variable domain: AAGVIQSPRHLIKEKRETATLKCYPIPRHDTVYWYQQGPGQDPQFLISFYEKMQSDKGSIPDRFSAQQFSDYHSELNMSSLELGDSALYFCASSLGQGSSYEQYFGPGTRLTVT.

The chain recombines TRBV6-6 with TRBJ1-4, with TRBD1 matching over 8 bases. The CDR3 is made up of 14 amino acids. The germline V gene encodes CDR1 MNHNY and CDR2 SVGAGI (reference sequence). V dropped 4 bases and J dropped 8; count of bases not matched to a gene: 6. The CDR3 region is CASSFTGGDEKLFF. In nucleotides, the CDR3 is TGTGCCAGCAGTTTTACAGGGGGGGACGAAAAACTGTTTTTT.

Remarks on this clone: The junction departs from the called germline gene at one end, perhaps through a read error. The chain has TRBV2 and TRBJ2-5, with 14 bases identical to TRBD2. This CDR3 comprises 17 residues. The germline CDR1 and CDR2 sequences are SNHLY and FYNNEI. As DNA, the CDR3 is TGTGCCAGCAGGGAGGGGACGGCCGTTGGACTAGCGGGAGGAAAGAACTTC. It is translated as CASREGTAVGLAGGKNF.

The DNA for the CDR3 is TGTGCCAGCAGCCCGCCCGGTGGAAACACCATATATTTT. It specifies CASSPPGGNTIYF. The chain links TRBV12-3 or TRBV12-4 to TRBJ1-3; D is uncertain. The CDR3 spans 13 residues. Trimming shortened V by 6 bases and J by 3 bases, and 9 bases separated the two germline ends.

This CDR3 reads CAINEGGQHNYGYTF. The CDR3 bases are TGTGCCATCAACGAAGGTGGGCAGCACAACTATGGCTACACCTTC. The chain has TRBV10-3 and TRBJ1-2; D is undetermined. Looked up from germline, CDR1 is ENHRY and CDR2 is SYGVKD. The CDR3 totals 15 residues. The ends were cut back, 7 bases at V and 2 bases at J, with 17 bases in the middle.

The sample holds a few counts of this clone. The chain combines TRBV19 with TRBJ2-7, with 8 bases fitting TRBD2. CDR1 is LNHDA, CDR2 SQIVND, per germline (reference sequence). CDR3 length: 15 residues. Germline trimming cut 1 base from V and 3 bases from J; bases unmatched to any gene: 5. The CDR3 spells CASSIGWGLDYEQYF. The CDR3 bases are TGTGCCAGTAGTATAGGTTGGGGACTAGACTACGAGCAGTACTTC.

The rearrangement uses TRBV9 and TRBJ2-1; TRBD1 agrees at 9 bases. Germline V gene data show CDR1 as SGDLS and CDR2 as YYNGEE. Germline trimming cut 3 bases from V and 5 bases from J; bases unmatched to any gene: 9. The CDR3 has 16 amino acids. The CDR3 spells CASSGTGTGQHNEQFF. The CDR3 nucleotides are TGTGCCAGCAGCGGCACCGGGACAGGGCAGCACAATGAGCAGTTCTTC.

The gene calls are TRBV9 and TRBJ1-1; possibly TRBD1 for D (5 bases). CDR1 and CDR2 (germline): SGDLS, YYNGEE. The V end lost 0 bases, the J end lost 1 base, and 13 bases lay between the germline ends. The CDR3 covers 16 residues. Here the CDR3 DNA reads TGTGCCAGCAGCGTAGAGGCAGGGCTTGGGAACACTGAAGCTTTCTTT. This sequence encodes CASSVEAGLGNTEAFF.

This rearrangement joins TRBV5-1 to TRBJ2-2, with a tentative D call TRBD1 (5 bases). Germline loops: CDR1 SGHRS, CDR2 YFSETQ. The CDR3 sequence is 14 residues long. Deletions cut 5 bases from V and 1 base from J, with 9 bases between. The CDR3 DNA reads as TGCGCCAGCAGGATCAGGGAGAACACCGGGGAGCTGTTTTTT. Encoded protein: CASRIRENTGELFF.

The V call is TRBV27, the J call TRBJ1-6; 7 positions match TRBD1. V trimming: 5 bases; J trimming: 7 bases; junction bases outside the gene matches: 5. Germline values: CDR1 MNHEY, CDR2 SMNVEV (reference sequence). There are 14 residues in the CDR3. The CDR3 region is CASSKWDSNSPLHF. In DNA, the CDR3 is TGTGCCAGCAGTAAATGGGACAGCAATTCACCCCTCCACTTT.

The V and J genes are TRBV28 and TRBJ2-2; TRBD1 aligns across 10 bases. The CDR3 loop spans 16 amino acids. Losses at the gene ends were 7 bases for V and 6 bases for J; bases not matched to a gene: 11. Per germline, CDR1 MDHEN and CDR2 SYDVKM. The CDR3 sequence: CASIYRDRGIAGELFF. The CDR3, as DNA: TGTGCCAGCATCTACCGGGACAGGGGAATCGCCGGGGAGCTGTTTTTT.